One sample yielded the 7 T cell receptor beta chains listed below, sequenced in a study of identical twins. TCRdb passed the 5' RACE reads through MiXCR, listing each CDR3 protein once. This repertoire shows 200,000 to 250,000 distinct CDR3 sequences, roughly 7% found once; its top ten account for 3.5% to 4%. The same specimen was also included in a second study, on yellow fever vaccine responses in identical twins.

Sequenced: memory (CD45RO+) T cells sorted from blood. Receptors were obtained from a woman in her late teens or twenties in good health.

The chain joins TRBV5-6 to TRBJ2-5; D remains ambiguous. Trimming cost V 3 bases and J 0 bases, with 6 bases left between them. The CDR3 loop spans 13 amino acids. CDR1 and CDR2 (germline): SGHDT, YYEEEE. CDR3 residues: CASSSPNQETQYF. CDR3 nucleotide sequence: TGTGCCAGCAGCTCGCCCAACCAAGAGACCCAGTACTTC.

This clonotype was counted ten times or more. The rearrangement joins TRBV12-3 or TRBV12-4 to TRBJ2-1; D possibly corresponds to TRBD2 (6 bases). V gave up 6 bases and J gave up 0 bases, with 12 bases separating them. The CDR3 covers 15 residues. CDR3 nucleotide sequence: TGTGCCAGCAGCCGTAGCGGAGTCTCCTACAATGAGCAGTTCTTC. The encoded protein is CASSRSGVSYNEQFF.

This clonotype has a handful of counts. This CDR3 is CASSTMYEQYF. DNA of the CDR3: TGTGCCAGCAGTACCATGTACGAGCAGTACTTC. The chain links TRBV27 to TRBJ2-7, with no clear D. Germline CDR1 and CDR2: MNHEY and SMNVEV (reference sequence). V was clipped by 5 bases and J by 4 bases, with 6 bases between them. The CDR3 spans 11 residues.

This clonotype was picked up many times. The CDR3 spells CAISPTSAFPRGITDTQYF. In nucleotides, the CDR3 is TGTGCCATCAGTCCGACTAGCGCCTTCCCTCGAGGAATTACAGATACGCAGTATTTT. V usage is TRBV10-3 and J usage is TRBJ2-3, with 8 bases lining up with TRBD2. The CDR3 is 19 residues long. The junction had 19 bases not matched to a gene; V was cut back by 5 bases and J by 3 bases. CDR1 is ENHRY and CDR2 is SYGVKD in the germline V gene.

DNA of the CDR3: TGTGCCAGCAGCGCCCGAGGGCTTGAGCAGTACTTC. It translates to CASSARGLEQYF. This rearrangement joins TRBV7-2 to TRBJ2-7, with TRBD2 as a possible D gene (5 bases). V was clipped by 5 bases and J by 7 bases, with 12 bases between them. The CDR3 extends over 12 amino acids. CDR1 SGHTA and CDR2 FQGNSA come from the germline V gene.

This clonotype was detected many times. The V gene is TRBV7-9, the J gene TRBJ2-1; 9 positions match TRBD2. Germline V CDR1 and CDR2: SEHNR, FQNEAQ (reference sequence). J was trimmed by 5 bases and V by 5 bases; bases with no gene match: 7. The CDR3 extends over 15 amino acids. The CDR3 region has the DNA TGTGCCAGCAGCCCCCGTAGCGGGAGCCACAATGAGCAGTTCTTC. Translated: CASSPRSGSHNEQFF.

In its sample, this clonotype was seen a few times. The chain couples TRBV5-1 to TRBJ2-1; D perhaps matches TRBD1 (6 bases). V was clipped by 4 bases and J by 7 bases, with 12 bases between them. CDR1 and CDR2 (germline): SGHRS, YFSETQ. This CDR3 is built from 13 residues. CDR3 coding DNA: TGCGCCAGCAGCCCGGCAGGGGAAAATGAGCAGTTCTTC. Its translation is CASSPAGENEQFF.